This T cell receptor beta chain is drawn from a study of control samples from healthy donors and cancer patients. Sequencing was performed with immunoSEQ multiplex PCR; in TCRdb, only in-frame clones are kept and a portion is missing. The sample holds approximately 160,000 clones, more than 85% seen once. The V gene's germline CDR1 is KGHSH and CDR2 LQKENI. V was clipped by 4 bases and J by 6 bases; unmatched bases: 11. The CDR3 consists of 16 residues. The receptor was isolated from a woman aged 40 to 49 in good health. The chain couples TRBV18 to TRBJ1-5, with 8 bases lining up with TRBD1. The sample taken for sequencing was blood. DNA of the CDR3: TGTGCCAGCTCACTTGGACAGGGACAGGCGGGTCAGCCCCAGCATTTT. Translating gives CASSLGQGQAGQPQHF.